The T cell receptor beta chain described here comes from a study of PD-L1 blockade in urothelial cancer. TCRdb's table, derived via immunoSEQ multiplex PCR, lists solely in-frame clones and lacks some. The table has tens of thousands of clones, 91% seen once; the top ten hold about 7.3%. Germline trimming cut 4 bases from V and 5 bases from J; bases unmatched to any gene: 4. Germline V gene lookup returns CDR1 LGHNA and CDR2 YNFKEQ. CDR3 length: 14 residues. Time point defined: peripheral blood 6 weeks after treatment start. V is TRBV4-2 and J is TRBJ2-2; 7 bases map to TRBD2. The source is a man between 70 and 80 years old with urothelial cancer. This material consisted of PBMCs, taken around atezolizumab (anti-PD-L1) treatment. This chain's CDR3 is CASSPASGTGELFF. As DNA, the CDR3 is TGTGCCAGCAGCCCGGCTAGCGGTACCGGGGAGCTGTTTTTT.